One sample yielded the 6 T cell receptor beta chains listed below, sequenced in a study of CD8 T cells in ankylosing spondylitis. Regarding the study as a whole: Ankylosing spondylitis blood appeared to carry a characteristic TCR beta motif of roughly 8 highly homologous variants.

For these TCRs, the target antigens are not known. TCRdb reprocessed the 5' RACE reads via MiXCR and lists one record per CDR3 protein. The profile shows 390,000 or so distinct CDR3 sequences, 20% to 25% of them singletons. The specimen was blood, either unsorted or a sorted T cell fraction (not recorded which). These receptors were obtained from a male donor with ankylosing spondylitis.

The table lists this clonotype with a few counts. CDR3 sequence reads: CSARDVQGRGYTF. The CDR3 DNA is TGCAGTGCTAGAGATGTGCAGGGCCGTGGCTACACCTTC. V usage is TRBV20-1 and J usage is TRBJ1-2; TRBD1 is a possible D gene (5 bases). Trimming left V 0 bases short and J 7 bases short, with 12 bases between. The germline V gene has CDR1 DFQATT and CDR2 SNEGSKA (reference sequence). This CDR3 spans 13 amino acids.

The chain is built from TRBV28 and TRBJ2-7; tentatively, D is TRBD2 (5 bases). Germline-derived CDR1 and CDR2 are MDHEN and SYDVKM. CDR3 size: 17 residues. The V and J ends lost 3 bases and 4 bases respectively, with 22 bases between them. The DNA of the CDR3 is TGTGCCAGCAGTTTTGACCCCCTAGGACTTCTCAATTACGAGCAGTACTTC. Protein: CASSFDPLGLLNYEQYF.

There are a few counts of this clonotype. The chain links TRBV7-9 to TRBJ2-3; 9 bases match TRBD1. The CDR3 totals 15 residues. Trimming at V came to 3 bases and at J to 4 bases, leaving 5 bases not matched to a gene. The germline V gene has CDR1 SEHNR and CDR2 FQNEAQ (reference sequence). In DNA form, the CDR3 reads TGTGCCAGCAGCTTGGGGGACAGGGACGCAGATACGCAGTATTTT. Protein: CASSLGDRDADTQYF.

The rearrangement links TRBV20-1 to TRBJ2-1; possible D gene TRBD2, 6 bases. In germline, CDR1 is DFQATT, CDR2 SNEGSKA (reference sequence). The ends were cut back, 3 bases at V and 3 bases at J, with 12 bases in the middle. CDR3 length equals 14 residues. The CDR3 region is CSARGGPNYNEQFF. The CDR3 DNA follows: TGCAGTGCTAGGGGAGGTCCTAACTACAATGAGCAGTTCTTC.

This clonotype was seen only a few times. As DNA, the CDR3 is TGTGCCAGCAGCAAAGGGTCCGAACAGCATTTT. It codes for CASSKGSEQHF. The chain is built from TRBV21-1 and TRBJ1-5. TRBV21-1 is a recognized pseudogene. This CDR3 is 11 amino acids long.

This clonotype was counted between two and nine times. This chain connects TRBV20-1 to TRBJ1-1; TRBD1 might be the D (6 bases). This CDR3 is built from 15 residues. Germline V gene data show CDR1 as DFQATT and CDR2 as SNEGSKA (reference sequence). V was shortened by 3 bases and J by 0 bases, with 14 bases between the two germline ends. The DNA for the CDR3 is TGCAGTGCTAGGAGACTGGCAGGGGTGAACACTGAAGCTTTCTTT. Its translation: CSARRLAGVNTEAFF.